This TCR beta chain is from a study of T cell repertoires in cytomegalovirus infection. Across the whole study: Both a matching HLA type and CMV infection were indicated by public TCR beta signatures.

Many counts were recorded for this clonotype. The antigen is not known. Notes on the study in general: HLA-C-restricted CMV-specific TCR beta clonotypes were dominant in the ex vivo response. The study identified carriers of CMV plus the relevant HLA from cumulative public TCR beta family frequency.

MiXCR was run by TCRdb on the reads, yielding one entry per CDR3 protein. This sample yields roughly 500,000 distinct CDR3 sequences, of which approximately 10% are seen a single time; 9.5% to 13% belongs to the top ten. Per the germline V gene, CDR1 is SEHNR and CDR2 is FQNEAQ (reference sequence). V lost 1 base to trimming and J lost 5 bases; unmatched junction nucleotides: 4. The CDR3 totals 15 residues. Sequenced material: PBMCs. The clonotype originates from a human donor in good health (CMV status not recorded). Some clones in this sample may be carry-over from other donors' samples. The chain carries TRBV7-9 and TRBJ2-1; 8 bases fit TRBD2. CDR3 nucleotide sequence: TGTGCCAGCAGCTTAGAGCGGGAGACCGACAATGAGCAGTTCTTC. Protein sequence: CASSLERETDNEQFF.